This T cell receptor beta chain was recorded in a study of tumor-infiltrating lymphocytes in localized non-small cell lung cancer. This CDR3 has 16 amino acids. Germline CDR1 reads LGHNA; CDR2 reads YSLEER. V shed 0 bases and J 3 bases; nucleotides not matched to a gene: 5. Sequencing used immunoSEQ multiplex PCR; TCRdb keeps in-frame clones, though not all of them. This table holds 15,000 to 20,000 clones, approximately 49% found once. The rearrangement links TRBV4-3 to TRBJ2-3; 8 bases fit TRBD2. This receptor was identified in a human donor with non-small cell lung cancer. Sequencing input: lung tumor tissue. DNA of the CDR3: TGCGCCAGCAGCCAAGACGCCGCGGGGGGAACAGATACGCAGTATTTT. This translates into CASSQDAAGGTDTQYF.